The 27 T cell receptor beta chains below all came from one sample that was sequenced in a study of CD8 T cells in ankylosing spondylitis (dated by TCRdb to about 2017). Receptor libraries were prepared by 5' RACE. TCRdb names Illumina HiSeq 2500 as the instrument used. In TCRdb, the public reads were trimmed at Q25 with fastp and aligned with MiXCR, with productive beta chains retained. For every CDR3 protein sequence, its rows merge into one entry that carries the most common genes and DNA. The sample records 150,000 to 200,000 distinct CDR3 sequences, approximately 18% of which are singletons. More than 3.5% of the sample rests with the top ten. The specimen was blood, either unsorted or a sorted T cell fraction (not recorded which). The receptor source for this set is a male donor under 35 with ankylosing spondylitis or in good health (not recorded which). Donor details come from another sample of the same person, matched by shared clones.

The gene calls are TRBV27 and TRBJ2-7, with a possible D match to TRBD2 (5 bases). This CDR3 has 13 amino acids. With 8 bases removed from V and 3 bases from J, the gap between germline ends came to 14 bases. From germline, CDR1 is MNHEY and CDR2 SMNVEV (reference sequence). CDR3 loop: CASGFPTSYEQYF. CDR3 nucleotides: TGTGCCAGCGGCTTCCCTACTAGCTACGAGCAGTACTTC.

The V gene is TRBV6-5, the J gene TRBJ1-4; D gene ambiguous. Germline lookup yields CDR1 MNHEY and CDR2 SVGAGI. Deletions cut 2 bases from V and 11 bases from J, with 24 bases between. This CDR3 has 17 amino acids. In DNA, the CDR3 is TGTGCCAGCAGTTACGGAACTTTGGACGGCCGAAATTGGAAACTGTTTTTT. Its translation: CASSYGTLDGRNWKLFF.

The table lists this clonotype with many counts. The rearrangement uses TRBV15 and TRBJ2-7; 8 nucleotides line up with TRBD2. The CDR3 is 13 amino acids. The V segment lost 8 bases and the J segment 3 bases; nucleotides outside the gene matches: 6. Germline CDR1 reads LNHNV; CDR2 reads YYDKDF (reference sequence). CDR3 nucleotide sequence: TGTGCCACCGCTAGAGCGGGAGACTACGAGCAGTACTTC. It specifies CATARAGDYEQYF.

This clonotype came up many times. The chain has TRBV9 and TRBJ2-7; D possibly corresponds to TRBD1 (6 bases). The V gene lost 0 bases and the J gene lost 9 bases, with 16 bases spanning the gap. This CDR3 comprises 14 residues. Looked up from germline, CDR1 is SGDLS and CDR2 is YYNGEE. The CDR3 bases are TGTGCCAGCAGCGTAGAGGGGACACGGGATCGGCAGTACTTC. Its translation: CASSVEGTRDRQYF.

The chain recombines TRBV5-4 with TRBJ2-1; 8 positions agree with TRBD2. The CDR3 is 15 amino acids. The J segment lost 9 bases and the V segment lost 2 bases, leaving 10 bases of the junction unmatched. Germline CDR1 reads SGHNT; CDR2 reads YYREEE (reference sequence). CDR3 sequence (DNA): TGTGCCAGCAGCTTCCCAGCGGGAGAAAGGGGTGAGCAGTTCTTC. It encodes CASSFPAGERGEQFF.

This clonotype was counted at least ten times. The chain uses TRBV29-1 and TRBJ1-1, with a possible D match to TRBD1 (5 bases). V was pared by 3 bases and J by 0 bases, with 11 bases between. This CDR3 contains 14 residues. The germline V gene has CDR1 SQVTM and CDR2 ANQGSEA. For the CDR3, the DNA is TGCAGCGTTGACCCAGGGAGGTTGAACACTGAAGCTTTCTTT. This encodes CSVDPGRLNTEAFF.

Ten or more counts support this clonotype. The V call is TRBV10-3, the J call TRBJ1-4; D is possibly TRBD1 (6 bases). Germline lookup yields CDR1 ENHRY and CDR2 SYGVKD. The ends were cut back, 7 bases at V and 3 bases at J, with 9 bases in the middle. This CDR3 is 13 amino acids long. CDR3 in DNA: TGTGCCATCAAGGGGGGTCCTAATGAAAAACTGTTTTTT. Amino acids: CAIKGGPNEKLFF.

This clonotype has a count of ten or more. The CDR3 reads CSAFSGSRETQYF. CDR3 bases: TGCAGTGCCTTCAGCGGGAGTAGGGAGACCCAGTACTTC. V is TRBV20-1 and J is TRBJ2-5; 8 bases fit TRBD2. From germline, CDR1 is DFQATT and CDR2 SNEGSKA (reference sequence). The CDR3 contains 13 residues. V was clipped by 6 bases and J by 5 bases; unmatched bases: 8.

In its sample, this clonotype was seen many times. The chain recombines TRBV12-3 or TRBV12-4 with TRBJ2-5, with 8 bases matching TRBD2. CDR3 length: 14 amino acids. V trimming: 5 bases; J trimming: 1 base; junction bases outside the gene matches: 3. This CDR3 is CASSDLAGQETQYF. CDR3 coding DNA: TGTGCCAGCAGTGATCTAGCGGGCCAAGAGACCCAGTACTTC.

J is TRBJ2-1 and V is TRBV7-6, with TRBD1 matching 7 bases. The CDR3 is 14 residues long. After removal of 5 bases from V and 9 bases from J, the junction contained 10 bases not matched to a gene. The germline gives CDR1 SGHVS, CDR2 FNYEAQ. CDR3 region: CASSPGTDPSEQFF. The CDR3 bases are TGTGCCAGCAGCCCCGGGACAGATCCGAGTGAGCAGTTCTTC.

The table lists this clonotype with many counts. The genes are TRBV14 and TRBJ2-7, with TRBD2 matching 11 bases. Germline values: CDR1 SGHDN, CDR2 FVKESK. The CDR3 contains 17 residues. V lost 2 bases to trimming and J lost 4 bases; unmatched junction nucleotides: 10. In nucleotides, the CDR3 is TGTGCCAGCAGCCAAAGATTACTAGCGGGAGATCCTTACGAGCAGTACGTC. Amino acid sequence: CASSQRLLAGDPYEQYV.

This clonotype was found many times. This chain connects TRBV11-1 to TRBJ1-1; the match to TRBD1 covers 8 bases. The germline V gene encodes CDR1 SGHAT and CDR2 FQDESV (reference sequence). There are 13 residues in the CDR3. V dropped 7 bases and J dropped 2; count of bases not matched to a gene: 3. The CDR3 nucleotides read TGTGCCAGCACGACAGGGGCTAACACTGAAGCTTTCTTT. Its translation: CASTTGANTEAFF.

This clonotype was seen ten or more times. V gene TRBV6-2 or TRBV6-3 combines with J gene TRBJ1-1; tentative D call: TRBD1 (5 bases). V was shortened by 8 bases and J by 5 bases, with 12 bases between the two germline ends. The CDR3 covers 12 residues. CDR1 is MNHEY, CDR2 SVGEGT, per germline. The CDR3 region has the DNA TGTGCCAGCGGGAGGCGGGGGACTGAAGCTTTCTTT. This encodes CASGRRGTEAFF.

This clonotype has a count of ten or more. V gene TRBV11-2 combines with J gene TRBJ1-4; D possibly corresponds to TRBD1 (5 bases). V lost 5 bases and J lost 0, with 10 bases in between. The CDR3 extends over 15 amino acids. The germline CDR1 and CDR2 sequences are SGHAT and FQNNGV. The CDR3 reads CASSIQQATNEKLFF. Written as DNA, the CDR3 is TGTGCCAGCAGCATACAACAGGCAACTAATGAAAAACTGTTTTTT.

This clonotype was observed many times. This sequence joins TRBV14 and TRBJ2-2, with D uncertain. Germline V gene data show CDR1 as SGHDN and CDR2 as FVKESK. V was trimmed by 6 bases and J by 9 bases, leaving 8 bases between them. The CDR3 covers 11 residues. CDR3 nucleotides: TGTGCCAGCAGTAGGAGTTGGGAGCTGTTTTTT. Translating it yields CASSRSWELFF.

This clonotype was counted ten times or more. CDR3 residues: CASSQDASGISETQYF. Written as DNA, the CDR3 is TGTGCCAGCAGCCAAGATGCTAGCGGGATTTCTGAGACCCAGTACTTC. The chain recombines TRBV3-1 with TRBJ2-5; TRBD2 agrees at 9 bases. CDR1 and CDR2 (germline): LGHDT, YNNKEL (reference sequence). This CDR3 contains 16 residues. The junction had 7 bases not matched to a gene; V was cut back by 0 bases and J by 5 bases.

This clonotype was counted ten times or more. This chain uses TRBV7-2 with TRBJ1-2; D is unclear. The CDR3 contains 14 residues. V lost 0 bases and J 5 bases, leaving 10 bases between the germline ends. Germline lookup yields CDR1 SGHTA and CDR2 FQGNSA. CDR3 DNA: TGTGCCAGCAGCTTAGCGCGGGGAGGGTATGGCTACACCTTC. As protein: CASSLARGGYGYTF.

The rearrangement uses TRBV10-2 and TRBJ2-7; 13 nucleotides align to TRBD2. The CDR3 is made up of 15 amino acids. The junction had 4 bases not matched to a gene; V was cut back by 4 bases and J by 4 bases. CDR1 and CDR2 from the germline V gene are WSHSY and SAAADI. For the CDR3, the DNA is TGCGCCAGCAGTGCTGGACTAGCGGGAGAGTACGAGCAGTACGTC. Encoded protein: CASSAGLAGEYEQYV.

The V and J genes are TRBV2 and TRBJ2-3; D unclear. The V and J ends lost 7 bases and 5 bases respectively, with 10 bases between them. The length of the CDR3 is 12 residues. Per the germline V gene, CDR1 is SNHLY and CDR2 is FYNNEI. For the CDR3, the DNA is TGTGCCAGCACTTCGTCTGGAGATACGCAGTATTTT. Its protein product is CASTSSGDTQYF.

In this sample, this clonotype turned up many times. The genes are TRBV27 and TRBJ2-3, with D perhaps given as TRBD1 or TRBD2 (5 bases each). Germline assignment: CDR1 MNHEY and CDR2 SMNVEV (reference sequence). V lost 5 bases, J lost 1 base, and 13 bases lay in between. The CDR3 covers 15 residues. The CDR3 loop is CASSQGRMGTDTQYF. CDR3 bases: TGTGCCAGCAGTCAGGGACGGATGGGCACAGATACGCAGTATTTT.

This clonotype was detected only a few times. The V call is TRBV29-1, the J call TRBJ2-7; maybe TRBD1 (5 bases). CDR1 and CDR2 (germline): SQVTM, ANQGSEA. With 6 bases removed from V and 3 bases from J, the gap between germline ends came to 15 bases. This CDR3 contains 13 residues. The CDR3 is CSVLVGDNYEQYF. The DNA of the CDR3 is TGCAGCGTGTTGGTAGGGGATAACTACGAGCAGTACTTC.

The chain has TRBV20-1 and TRBJ2-1, with D unresolved. The germline gives CDR1 DFQATT, CDR2 SNEGSKA (reference sequence). The CDR3 is 11 residues long. V was pared by 1 base and J by 10 bases, with 8 bases between. In DNA form, the CDR3 reads TGCAGTGCTAGAGGAACCGGGGAGCAGTTCTTC. This translates into CSARGTGEQFF.

This clonotype was seen ten or more times. The chain is built from TRBV5-1 and TRBJ2-3; 8 nucleotides line up with TRBD2. The junction had 7 bases not matched to a gene; V was cut back by 5 bases and J by 2 bases. Germline-derived CDR1 and CDR2 are SGHRS and YFSETQ. The CDR3 totals 15 residues. In nucleotides, the CDR3 is TGCGCCAGCAGACCACTAGCGGACCTCACAGATACGCAGTATTTT. Its protein product is CASRPLADLTDTQYF. The full variable domain, in which reference TRBV5-1 and TRBJ2-3 provide the parts outside the CDR3, is KAGVTQTPRYLIKTRGQQVTLSCSPISGHRSVSWYQQTPGQGLQFLFEYFSETQRNKGNFPGRFSGRQFSNSRSEMNVSTLELGDSALYLCASRPLADLTDTQYFGPGTRLTVL.

The rearrangement links TRBV6-5 to TRBJ1-2; TRBD1 is a possible D gene (6 bases). Between the trimmed V and J ends, which lost 6 bases and 0 bases, there was a span of 20 bases. The germline gives CDR1 MNHEY, CDR2 SVGAGI. The CDR3 length is 17 residues. In nucleotides, the CDR3 is TGTGCCAGCAGGCACAAGCCGGGGACACCTACTAACTATGGCTACACCTTC. Translating it yields CASRHKPGTPTNYGYTF.

The chain combines TRBV3-1 with TRBJ2-7, with 8 positions matching TRBD1. The CDR3 consists of 15 residues. CDR1 LGHDT and CDR2 YNNKEL come from the germline V gene (reference sequence). With V trimmed by 2 bases and J by 4 bases, 7 bases remained unmatched. CDR3 residues: CASSQPGQAIYEQYF. The CDR3 region has the DNA TGTGCCAGCAGCCAACCGGGACAGGCCATATACGAGCAGTACTTC.

This clonotype was seen repeatedly, ten times or more. The V and J genes are TRBV5-6 and TRBJ2-4, with 9 bases matching TRBD1. The junction had 11 bases not matched to a gene; V was cut back by 4 bases and J by 0 bases. The CDR3 covers 18 residues. The V gene's germline CDR1 is SGHDT and CDR2 YYEEEE. In DNA, the CDR3 is TGTGCCAGCAGCGCCCCGGGACAGGGAGCTATAGCCAAAAACATTCAGTACTTC. Translated: CASSAPGQGAIAKNIQYF.

The rearrangement links TRBV18 to TRBJ1-1; 7 nucleotides match TRBD1. Germline V CDR1 and CDR2: KGHSH, LQKENI. V was pared by 5 bases and J by 6 bases, with 9 bases of the junction left unmatched. The CDR3 covers 14 residues. CDR3 coding DNA: TGTGCCAGCTCAACCGGACAGGCGGACCCTGAAGCTTTCTTT. This encodes CASSTGQADPEAFF.